The T cell receptor beta chain under discussion was sequenced for a study of T cell repertoires in cytomegalovirus infection. About the research overall: Public signatures in TCR beta pointed to CMV infection and matching HLA type. Study results and limitations: The ex vivo response was dominated by HLA-C-restricted CMV-specific TCR beta clonotypes. CMV carriers with the relevant HLA were identified by cumulative public TCR beta family frequency.

This clonotype was observed a few times. Its cognate antigen is unknown. TCRdb passed the reads through MiXCR, listing each CDR3 protein once. The repertoire holds 150,000 to 200,000 distinct CDR3 sequences, with under 20% as singletons. Sequenced: CD8+ T cells from PBMCs. The sequence was collected from a human donor in good health (CMV status not recorded). Some clones in this sample may be carry-over from other donors' samples.

The CDR3: CASSPGVGSEQFF. In nucleotides, the CDR3 is TGTGCCAGCAGCCCGGGGGTCGGGAGCGAGCAGTTCTTC. The gene calls are TRBV7-6 and TRBJ2-1, with D perhaps matching TRBD2 (6 bases). V was cut by 5 bases and J by 10 bases, with 15 bases left in between. Germline V gene data show CDR1 as SGHVS and CDR2 as FNYEAQ. This CDR3 is 13 amino acids long.